This TCR beta chain appears in the sequencing data of a study of blood T cells in healthy people across ages. For the second PCR, which ran for 7 to 11 cycles, a sample-barcoded 5' primer and a J-beta primer mix were used. TCRdb used MiXCR to reprocess the 5' RACE reads, holding one entry per CDR3 protein. Of more than 1 million distinct CDR3 sequences listed, 45% were seen once; the top ten hold over 15%. The V and J ends lost 3 bases and 4 bases respectively, with 15 bases between them. CDR1 MNHEY and CDR2 SMNVEV come from the germline V gene (reference sequence). The CDR3 totals 15 residues. The clonotype originates from a woman aged 60-70 years in good health. V gene TRBV27 combines with J gene TRBJ2-5; a possible D gene is TRBD2 (5 bases). Sequenced material: blood. In DNA form, the CDR3 reads TGTGCCAGCAGTTTCGCCGGTAGCGCGGGAGAGACCCAGTACTTC. Translating gives CASSFAGSAGETQYF.